Listed below are T cell receptor beta chains from one sample, sequenced in a study of technical replicates of blood from several donors. Method: immunoSEQ multiplex PCR; TCRdb's copy keeps in-frame clones and lacks some. This sample carries 65,000 to 95,000 clones, about 92% of them seen once, and the ten largest clones take about 0.25%. The sample taken for sequencing was T cells isolated from PBMCs. The receptors here all came from a human donor in good health. The CDR3 runs from the conserved cysteine through the conserved F or W. D genes are given only for firm matches.

CDR3 DNA: TGCGCCAGCAGCTTGGTTCCAGGGTCCGGCCAGCCCCAGCATTTT
CDR3 protein: CASSLVPGSGQPQHF
CDR3 length: 15
D gene: -
V gene: TRBV5-1
J gene: TRBJ1-5

CDR3 DNA: TGTGCCAGTATCCCTCGGAGGCTTGTGAACACTGAAGCTTTCTTT
CDR3 protein: CASIPRRLVNTEAFF
CDR3 length: 15
D gene: -
V gene: TRBV6-1
J gene: TRBJ1-1

CDR3 DNA: TGTGCCAGCACCATACCCACAGGGGTTGATTATGGCTACACCTTC
CDR3 protein: CASTIPTGVDYGYTF
CDR3 length: 15
D gene: TRBD1
V gene: TRBV28
J gene: TRBJ1-2

CDR3 DNA: TGTGCCAGCAGTTTATCGGCGGGGCCTACCTACAATGAGCAGTTCTTC
CDR3 protein: CASSLSAGPTYNEQFF
CDR3 length: 16
D gene: -
V gene: TRBV27
J gene: TRBJ2-1

CDR3 DNA: TGTGCCTGGAGACGCCTCAGGGAGGGCACTGAAGCTTTCTTT
CDR3 protein: CAWRRLREGTEAFF
CDR3 length: 14
D gene: -
V gene: TRBV30
J gene: TRBJ1-1

CDR3 DNA: TGTGCCAGCAGCTTGAGGAGGGATTATGGCTACACCTTC
CDR3 protein: CASSLRRDYGYTF
CDR3 length: 13
D gene: -
V gene: TRBV5-4
J gene: TRBJ1-2

CDR3 DNA: TGTGCCAGCAGTGAATTCCGTGAGCAGTACTTC
CDR3 protein: CASSEFREQYF
CDR3 length: 11
D gene: -
V gene: TRBV25-1
J gene: TRBJ2-7

CDR3 DNA: TGTGCCAGCAGCTTGAGGGGGCTAAACACTGAAGCTTTCTTT
CDR3 protein: CASSLRGLNTEAFF
CDR3 length: 14
D gene: TRBD1
V gene: TRBV11-3
J gene: TRBJ1-1

CDR3 DNA: TGTGCCAGCAGTTTTAACAGTCGGTTACGGGACAGCTCCTACGAGCAGTACTTC
CDR3 protein: CASSFNSRLRDSSYEQYF
CDR3 length: 18
D gene: TRBD1
V gene: TRBV27
J gene: TRBJ2-7

CDR3 DNA: TGTGCCAGCAGCGTAGGGGACAGGGTAAGCCGTTCTTCCTCTGGGGCCAACGTCCTGACTTTC
CDR3 protein: CASSVGDRVSRSSSGANVLTF
CDR3 length: 21
D gene: TRBD1
V gene: TRBV9
J gene: TRBJ2-6

CDR3 DNA: TGTGCCAGCAGCGCCATGGGAGTCGGGACCGGGGAGCTGTTTTTT
CDR3 protein: CASSAMGVGTGELFF
CDR3 length: 15
D gene: -
V gene: TRBV27
J gene: TRBJ2-2

CDR3 DNA: TGTGCCAGCAGTTTACATACTCGAACCTACGAGCAGTACTTC
CDR3 protein: CASSLHTRTYEQYF
CDR3 length: 14
D gene: -
V gene: TRBV28
J gene: TRBJ2-7

CDR3 DNA: TGTGCCAGCAGCTCTGGGACAGGCGCTTACGAGCAGTACTTC
CDR3 protein: CASSSGTGAYEQYF
CDR3 length: 14
D gene: TRBD1
V gene: TRBV11-3
J gene: TRBJ2-7

CDR3 DNA: TGTGCCAGCAGTTTAACAGGGAGCTCCTACGAGCAGTACTTC
CDR3 protein: CASSLTGSSYEQYF
CDR3 length: 14
D gene: -
V gene: TRBV27
J gene: TRBJ2-7

CDR3 DNA: TGTGCCTGGAGTGCATTATACCCGGACAGCCCAAATTCACCCCTCCACTTT
CDR3 protein: CAWSALYPDSPNSPLHF
CDR3 length: 17
D gene: -
V gene: TRBV30
J gene: TRBJ1-6

CDR3 DNA: TGTGCCAGCAGCCCCGGGGACAGGCAAACAGATACGCAGTATTTT
CDR3 protein: CASSPGDRQTDTQYF
CDR3 length: 15
D gene: TRBD1
V gene: TRBV11-2
J gene: TRBJ2-3

CDR3 DNA: TGTGCCAGCAGTCATCGACAGGACTACGAGCAGTACTTC
CDR3 protein: CASSHRQDYEQYF
CDR3 length: 13
D gene: -
V gene: TRBV6-1
J gene: TRBJ2-7